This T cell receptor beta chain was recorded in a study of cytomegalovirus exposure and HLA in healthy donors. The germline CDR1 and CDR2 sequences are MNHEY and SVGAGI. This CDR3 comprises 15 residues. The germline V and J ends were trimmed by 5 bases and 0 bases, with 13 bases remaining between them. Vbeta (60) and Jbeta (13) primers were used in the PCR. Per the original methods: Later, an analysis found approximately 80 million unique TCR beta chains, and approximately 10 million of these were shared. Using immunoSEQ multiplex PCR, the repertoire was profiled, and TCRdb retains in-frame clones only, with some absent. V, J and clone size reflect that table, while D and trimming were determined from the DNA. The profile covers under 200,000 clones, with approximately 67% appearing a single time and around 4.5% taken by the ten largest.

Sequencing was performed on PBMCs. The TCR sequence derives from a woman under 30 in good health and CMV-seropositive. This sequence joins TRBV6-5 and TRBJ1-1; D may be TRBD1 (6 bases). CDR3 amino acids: CASSTTGQMNTEAFF. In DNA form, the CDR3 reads TGTGCCAGCAGTACTACTGGACAGATGAACACTGAAGCTTTCTTT.